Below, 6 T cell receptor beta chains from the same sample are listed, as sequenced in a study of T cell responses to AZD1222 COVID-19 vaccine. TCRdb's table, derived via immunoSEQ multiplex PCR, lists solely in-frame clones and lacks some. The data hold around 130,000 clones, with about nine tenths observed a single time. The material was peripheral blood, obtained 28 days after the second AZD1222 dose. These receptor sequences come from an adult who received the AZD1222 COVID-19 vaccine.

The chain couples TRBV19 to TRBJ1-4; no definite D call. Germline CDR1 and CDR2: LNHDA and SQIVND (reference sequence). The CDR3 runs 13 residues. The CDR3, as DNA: TGTGCTTCAGGCGCCGTAACTAATGAAAAACTGTTTTTT. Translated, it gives CASGAVTNEKLFF.

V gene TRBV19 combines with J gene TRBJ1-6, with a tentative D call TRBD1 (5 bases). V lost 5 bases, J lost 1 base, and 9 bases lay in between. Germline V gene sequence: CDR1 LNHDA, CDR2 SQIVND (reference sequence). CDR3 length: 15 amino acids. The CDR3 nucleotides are TGTGCCAGTAGTCCCGGGGGTTCCTATAATTCACCCCTCCACTTT. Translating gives CASSPGGSYNSPLHF.

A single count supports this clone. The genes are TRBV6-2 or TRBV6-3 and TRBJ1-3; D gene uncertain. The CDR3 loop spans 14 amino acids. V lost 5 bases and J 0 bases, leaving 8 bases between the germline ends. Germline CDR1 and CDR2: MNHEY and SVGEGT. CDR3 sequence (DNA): TGTGCCAGCAGTATCGCGAGCTCTGGAAACACCATATATTTT. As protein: CASSIASSGNTIYF.

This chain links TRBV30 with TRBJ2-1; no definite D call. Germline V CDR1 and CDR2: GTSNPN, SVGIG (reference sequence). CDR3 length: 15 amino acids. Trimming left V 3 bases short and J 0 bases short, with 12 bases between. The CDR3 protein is CAWRSWRSSYNEQFF. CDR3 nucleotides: TGTGCCTGGAGGTCTTGGAGAAGCTCCTACAATGAGCAGTTCTTC.

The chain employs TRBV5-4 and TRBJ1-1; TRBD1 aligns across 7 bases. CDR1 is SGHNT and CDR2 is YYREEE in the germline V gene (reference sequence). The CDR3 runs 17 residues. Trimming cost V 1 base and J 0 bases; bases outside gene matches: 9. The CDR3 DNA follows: TGTGCCAGCAGCTTGACTCAGGGGACAGACTTGAACACTGAAGCTTTCTTT. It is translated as CASSLTQGTDLNTEAFF.

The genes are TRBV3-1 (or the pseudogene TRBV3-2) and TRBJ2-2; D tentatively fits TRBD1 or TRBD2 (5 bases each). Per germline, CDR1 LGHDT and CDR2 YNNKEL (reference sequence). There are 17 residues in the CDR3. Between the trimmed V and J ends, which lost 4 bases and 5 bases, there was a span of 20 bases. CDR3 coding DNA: TGTGCCAGCAGCCCCCGGGGACGCGTTGGCGTTACCGGGGAGCTGTTTTTT. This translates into CASSPRGRVGVTGELFF.